Each of the 27 T cell receptor beta chains below was sequenced from the same sample in a study of identical twins. MiXCR, applied by TCRdb to the 5' RACE reads, yields one record per CDR3 protein. The sample has roughly 150,000 distinct CDR3 sequences; around 3.6% are singletons. The sequenced sample was memory T cells sorted from blood. The source of these receptors is a man between 18 and 35 years old in good health.

This clonotype appeared many times. The chain has TRBV4-1 and TRBJ1-1; D might be TRBD1 (5 bases). The length of the CDR3 is 16 residues. V lost 3 bases, J lost 7 bases, and 21 bases lay in between. CDR1 and CDR2 from the germline V gene are MGHRA and YSYEKL. CDR3 DNA: TGCGCCAGCAGCCACCACCTGGTCCCCAGGGCGCTTGAAGCTTTCTTT. Residues: CASSHHLVPRALEAFF.

This clonotype was recorded many times. The chain is built from TRBV28 and TRBJ2-1; 10 nucleotides agree with TRBD2. The germline CDR1 and CDR2 sequences are MDHEN and SYDVKM. CDR3 length: 14 residues. With V trimmed by 7 bases and J by 4 bases, 4 bases remained unmatched. CDR3 amino acids: CASILTSGYNEQFF. In nucleotides, the CDR3 is TGTGCCAGCATCTTGACTAGCGGGTACAATGAGCAGTTCTTC.

Ten or more counts support this clonotype. This chain links TRBV7-8 with TRBJ1-1, with D unresolved. Looked up from germline, CDR1 is SGHVS and CDR2 is FQNEAQ. The V end lost 8 bases, the J end lost 4 bases, and 14 bases lay between the germline ends. This CDR3 region has 13 residues. Written as DNA, the CDR3 is TGTGCCAGCGTTCGGGGTCGAGGCACTGAAGCTTTCTTT. Encoded protein: CASVRGRGTEAFF.

This clonotype appeared many times. The chain is built from TRBV20-1 and TRBJ2-3; 9 bases map to TRBD1. CDR1 is DFQATT and CDR2 is SNEGSKA in the germline V gene (reference sequence). The CDR3 spans 14 residues. CDR3 nucleotide sequence: TGCAGCGAACTTCCCCTACAGGGGGCGGATACGCAGTATTTT. It is translated as CSELPLQGADTQYF.

This clonotype was counted many times. The chain couples TRBV7-2 to TRBJ2-7; 8 bases are shared with TRBD2. The CDR3 has 14 amino acids. Germline CDR1 and CDR2: SGHTA and FQGNSA. V lost 1 base to trimming and J lost 8 bases; unmatched junction nucleotides: 7. For the CDR3, the DNA is TGTGCCAGCAGCTTAGACACGGGAGGGCGACAGCAGTACTTC. This sequence encodes CASSLDTGGRQQYF.

This clonotype was detected many times. The CDR3 DNA is TGCAGTGCTACTTCCCCCCAGGGTACCGGGGAGCTGTTTTTT. This codes for CSATSPQGTGELFF. The rearrangement uses TRBV20-1 and TRBJ2-2, with D tentatively TRBD1 (5 bases). From germline, CDR1 is DFQATT and CDR2 SNEGSKA (reference sequence). The CDR3 runs 14 residues. Trimming cost V 4 bases and J 5 bases, with 14 bases left between them.

This clonotype was seen repeatedly, ten times or more. The V and J genes are TRBV7-2 and TRBJ1-2; D is unclear. Per the germline V gene, CDR1 is SGHTA and CDR2 is FQGNSA. Between the trimmed V and J ends, which lost 2 bases and 4 bases, there was a span of 8 bases. This CDR3 region has 13 residues. The CDR3 bases are TGTGCCAGCAGCTTAAAGGGTGGCTATGGCTACACCTTC. It encodes CASSLKGGYGYTF.

This clonotype was seen many times. The chain employs TRBV10-3 and TRBJ2-1; tentatively, D is TRBD2 (5 bases). The ends were cut back, 11 bases at V and 4 bases at J, with 12 bases in the middle. Germline lookup yields CDR1 ENHRY and CDR2 SYGVKD. This CDR3 contains 12 residues. The CDR3, as DNA: TGTGCCCGCCAACGGAGGTACAATGAGCAGTTCTTC. Translated, it gives CARQRRYNEQFF.

This clonotype was detected ten times or more. This chain uses TRBV6-1 with TRBJ1-2; TRBD1 agrees at 7 bases. Germline V gene data show CDR1 as MNHNS and CDR2 as SASEGT. The CDR3 runs to 14 residues. The V and J ends lost 4 bases and 3 bases, in that order; junction bases with no gene match: 5. The CDR3 DNA reads TGTGCCAGCAGTGGCCCGACAGGGTACTATGGCTACACCTTC. Its protein product is CASSGPTGYYGYTF.

This chain links TRBV5-4 with TRBJ2-1; 8 bases match TRBD2. The V gene end was trimmed by 6 bases and the J gene end by 1 base; junction bases not matched to a gene: 6. This CDR3 region has 15 residues. The germline gives CDR1 SGHNT, CDR2 YYREEE (reference sequence). The CDR3 DNA sequence: TGTGCCAGCACCCATAGCGGGACGTCCTACAATGAGCAGTTCTTC. Encoded protein: CASTHSGTSYNEQFF.

This clonotype was counted many times. The CDR3 loop reads CASSYRDTYNEQFF. Written as DNA, the CDR3 is TGTGCCAGCAGTTACCGGGACACCTACAATGAGCAGTTCTTC. The chain has TRBV12-3 or TRBV12-4 and TRBJ2-1; perhaps TRBD1 as D (6 bases). V lost 4 bases, J lost 2 bases, and 9 bases lay in between. CDR3 length: 14 residues.

In its sample, this clonotype was seen many times. The genes are TRBV5-1 and TRBJ2-7, with D possibly being TRBD2 (6 bases). Per germline, CDR1 SGHRS and CDR2 YFSETQ. CDR3 length: 14 amino acids. V was trimmed by 2 bases and J by 3 bases, leaving 12 bases between them. Here the CDR3 DNA reads TGCGCCAGCAGCTTTTCTAGCGTAGACTACGAGCAGTACTTC. This sequence encodes CASSFSSVDYEQYF.

This clonotype was seen ten or more times. The chain's CDR3 is CATSRGQFIEETQYF. The CDR3 DNA sequence: TGTGCCACCAGCAGAGGTCAGTTTATCGAAGAGACCCAGTACTTC. The chain employs TRBV15 and TRBJ2-5; D gene uncertain. CDR3 length: 15 residues. Trimming took 1 base from V and 3 from J, leaving 12 bases between them. Germline CDR1 and CDR2: LNHNV and YYDKDF (reference sequence).

This clonotype was counted ten times or more. The V call is TRBV20-1, the J call TRBJ2-3; TRBD2 agrees at 7 bases. This CDR3 spans 16 amino acids. J lost 1 base, V lost 6 bases, and 13 bases had no gene match. CDR1 is DFQATT and CDR2 is SNEGSKA in the germline V gene (reference sequence). The CDR3 protein is CSAPVSGTVGTDTQYF. The CDR3 DNA sequence: TGCAGTGCCCCTGTCAGCGGGACGGTCGGCACAGATACGCAGTATTTT.

This clonotype was seen at least ten times. The chain carries TRBV12-3 or TRBV12-4 and TRBJ1-6; 8 nucleotides agree with TRBD1. The CDR3 totals 14 residues. V was clipped by 7 bases and J by 6 bases; unmatched bases: 5. CDR3: CASKKGQGNSPLHF. The CDR3 coding sequence is TGTGCCAGCAAAAAAGGACAGGGTAATTCACCCCTCCACTTT.

This clonotype was detected many times. This rearrangement joins TRBV7-2 to TRBJ2-7, with 11 bases fitting TRBD2. Trimming at V came to 5 bases and at J to 2 bases, leaving 5 bases not matched to a gene. The CDR3 is made up of 15 amino acids. Germline loops: CDR1 SGHTA, CDR2 FQGNSA. CDR3 in amino acids: CASSAGTSGTYEQYF. The CDR3 nucleotides read TGTGCCAGCAGCGCGGGGACTAGCGGCACCTACGAGCAGTACTTC.

This clonotype was recorded many times. The chain has TRBV15 and TRBJ2-1; 12 bases are shared with TRBD2. V lost 3 bases to trimming and J lost 0 bases; unmatched junction nucleotides: 15. Germline V gene sequence: CDR1 LNHNV, CDR2 YYDKDF (reference sequence). This CDR3 has 21 residues. The CDR3 nucleotides read TGTGCCACCAGCAGTCCGCGCTCATCCGGGACTAGCGGGTCCTCCTACAATGAGCAGTTCTTC. Translating it yields CATSSPRSSGTSGSSYNEQFF.

This clonotype was detected many times. This rearrangement joins TRBV7-9 to TRBJ2-3; D is unclear. V lost 8 bases and J lost 3, with 9 bases in between. Per germline, CDR1 SEHNR and CDR2 FQNEAQ (reference sequence). The CDR3 contains 12 residues. This CDR3 reads CASATGTDTQYF. The CDR3 bases are TGTGCCAGCGCCACCGGAACAGATACGCAGTATTTT.

This clonotype has ten or more counts. The chain has TRBV30 and TRBJ2-1; TRBD2 matches at 9 bases. Germline loops: CDR1 GTSNPN, CDR2 SVGIG (reference sequence). V shed 3 bases and J 5 bases; nucleotides not matched to a gene: 11. The CDR3 is made up of 16 amino acids. CDR3 protein: CAWRGGRAFLDNEQFF. CDR3 nucleotide sequence: TGTGCCTGGAGGGGCGGGAGGGCCTTTTTGGACAATGAGCAGTTCTTC.

This clonotype was recorded at least ten times. V is TRBV12-5 and J is TRBJ2-2; D gene ambiguous. Trimming took 4 bases from V and 7 from J, leaving 10 bases between them. Germline values: CDR1 LGHNT, CDR2 FRNRAP. The CDR3 is 13 residues long. The CDR3 nucleotides are TGTGCTAGTGGTTCCCTCCTTGGCGGGGAGCTGTTTTTT. Its translation is CASGSLLGGELFF.

This clonotype has ten or more counts. The chain joins TRBV4-2 to TRBJ1-6, with D hard to call. CDR1 is LGHNA, CDR2 YNFKEQ, per germline. The CDR3 contains 15 residues. The V gene lost 0 bases and the J gene lost 1 base, with 4 bases spanning the gap. The CDR3 coding sequence is TGTGCCAGCAGCCAAGAGGAGTCCTATAATTCACCCCTCCACTTT. Protein sequence: CASSQEESYNSPLHF.

This clonotype has only a few counts. The V gene is TRBV30, the J gene TRBJ2-3; 8 positions agree with TRBD1. Germline assignment: CDR1 GTSNPN and CDR2 SVGIG (reference sequence). V trimming: 3 bases; J trimming: 1 base; junction bases outside the gene matches: 3. This CDR3 has 14 residues. The CDR3 spells CAWRTGVGTDTQYF. CDR3 bases: TGTGCCTGGAGGACAGGGGTGGGCACAGATACGCAGTATTTT.

At least ten counts were recorded for this clonotype. The rearrangement uses TRBV30 and TRBJ2-1; possibly TRBD2 for D (6 bases). The CDR3 totals 14 residues. The V end was cut by 3 bases, the J end by 9 bases, with 18 bases between. In germline, CDR1 is GTSNPN, CDR2 SVGIG (reference sequence). Written as DNA, the CDR3 is TGTGCCTGGAGACCTATGGACTATCGGCGTGAGCAGTTCTTC. This gives the protein CAWRPMDYRREQFF.

This clonotype was observed at least ten times. This sequence joins TRBV25-1 and TRBJ1-2; D gene unclear. With 8 bases removed from V and 0 bases from J, the gap between germline ends came to 19 bases. The CDR3 spans 16 residues. The germline gives CDR1 MGHDK, CDR2 SYGVNS. The CDR3 sequence is CASFGPRVSSNYGYTF. CDR3 nucleotide sequence: TGTGCCAGCTTCGGACCCCGGGTTAGTTCTAACTATGGCTACACCTTC.

This clonotype has ten or more counts. This chain uses TRBV25-1 with TRBJ2-5; 7 bases agree with TRBD2. The CDR3 has 15 residues. The ends lost 1 base at V and 5 bases at J; junction bases unmatched: 7. Germline V gene lookup returns CDR1 MGHDK and CDR2 SYGVNS. The CDR3 is CASSEFRTSVETQYF. The CDR3 nucleotides read TGTGCCAGCAGTGAATTTAGGACTAGTGTTGAGACCCAGTACTTC.

This clonotype was counted many times. This chain joins TRBV5-1 and TRBJ1-2; 7 nucleotides match TRBD1. The germline gives CDR1 SGHRS, CDR2 YFSETQ. V shed 4 bases and J 4 bases; nucleotides not matched to a gene: 10. The CDR3 contains 15 residues. The CDR3 bases are TGCGCCAGCAGCCCGGAGGGGGCGGGGGGCTATGGCTACACCTTC. It codes for CASSPEGAGGYGYTF.

In its sample, this clonotype was seen many times. The chain carries TRBV29-1 and TRBJ2-5, with 8 positions matching TRBD2. The CDR3 is 15 amino acids. CDR1 and CDR2 (germline): SQVTM, ANQGSEA. V dropped 4 bases and J dropped 5; count of bases not matched to a gene: 12. The CDR3, as DNA: TGCAGCGTTGTGGTTCGCCCGGGAGGGCCGGAGACCCAGTACTTC. Translated, it gives CSVVVRPGGPETQYF.